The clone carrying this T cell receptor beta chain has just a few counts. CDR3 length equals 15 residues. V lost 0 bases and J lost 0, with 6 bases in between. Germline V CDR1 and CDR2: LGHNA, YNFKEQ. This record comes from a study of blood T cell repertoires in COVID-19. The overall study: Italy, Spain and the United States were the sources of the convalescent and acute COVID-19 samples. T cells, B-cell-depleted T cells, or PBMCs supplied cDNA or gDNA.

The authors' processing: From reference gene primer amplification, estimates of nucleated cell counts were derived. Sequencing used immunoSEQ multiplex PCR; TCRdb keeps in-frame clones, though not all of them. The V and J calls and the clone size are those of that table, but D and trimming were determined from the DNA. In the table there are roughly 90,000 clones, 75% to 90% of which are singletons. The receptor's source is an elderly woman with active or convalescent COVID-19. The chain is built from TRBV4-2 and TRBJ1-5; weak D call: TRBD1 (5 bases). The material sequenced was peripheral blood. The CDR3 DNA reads TGTGCCAGCAGCCAAGACAGGGATAGCAATCAGCCCCAGCATTTT. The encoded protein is CASSQDRDSNQPQHF.